This TCR beta chain was recovered during a study of regulatory T cells in long-lasting Graves disease. The CDR3 extends over 18 amino acids. The trim removed 1 base at V and 3 bases at J, leaving 10 bases unmatched. Germline-derived CDR1 and CDR2 are MGHRA and YSYEKL. Libraries of TCR beta came from iRepertoire HTBI primers plus Arm-PCR of CDR3 regions. TCRdb redid the calling of the multiplex PCR reads with MiXCR, one entry per CDR3 protein. This sample has under 450,000 distinct CDR3 sequences; roughly 12% occur once, and the top ten carry under 20%. This clonotype has only a few counts. The time point here: newly diagnosed GD, antithyroid drugs for less than 3 months. From PBMCs, RNA was extracted and then used to make the TCR library. In addition, the sample was reused for a study of T cells in Graves' hyperthyroidism and ophthalmopathy. That work adds: When the TCR CDR3 underwent first-round RT-PCR, the HTBI primer set was used.

The sequencing here drew on peripheral blood mononuclear cells (PBMCs), taken at new diagnosis, from a patient treated with antithyroid drugs. The TCR comes from a woman in her late teens or twenties with Graves disease. This chain uses TRBV4-1 with TRBJ1-1, with 11 bases aligning to TRBD1. The CDR3 sequence is CASSQGPGTGGWDTEAFF. CDR3 sequence (DNA): TGCGCCAGCAGCCAAGGACCCGGGACAGGGGGATGGGACACTGAAGCTTTCTTT.